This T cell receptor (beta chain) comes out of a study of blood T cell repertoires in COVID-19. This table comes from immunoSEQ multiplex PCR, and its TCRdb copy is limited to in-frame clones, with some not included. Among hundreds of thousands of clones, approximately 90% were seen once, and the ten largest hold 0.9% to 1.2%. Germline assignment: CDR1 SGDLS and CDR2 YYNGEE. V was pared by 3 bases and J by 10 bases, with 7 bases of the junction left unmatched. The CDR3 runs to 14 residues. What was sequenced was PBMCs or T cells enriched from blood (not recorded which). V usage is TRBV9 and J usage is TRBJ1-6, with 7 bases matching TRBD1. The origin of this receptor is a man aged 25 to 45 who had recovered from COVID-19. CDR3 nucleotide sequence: TGTGCCAGCAGCGCCCGGACAGGATCCTCACCCCTCCACTTT. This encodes CASSARTGSSPLHF.